One and the same sample provided the 13 T cell receptor beta chains below, sequenced in a study of T-cell memory formation after mild COVID-19. TCRdb fed the 5' RACE reads into MiXCR, producing one record per CDR3 protein. The sample has about 210,000 distinct CDR3 sequences, more than 9% seen once; the top ten hold approximately 3%. Sequencing was performed on PBMCs or a T cell subset sorted from them (not recorded which). These receptors were obtained from a man younger than 30 who had mild COVID-19 (a few samples of this study predate the infection). Cell type and time point are not known.

This clonotype was seen more than once but under ten times. The J gene is TRBJ1-1, the V gene TRBV5-1; D may be TRBD1 (5 bases). Germline V gene lookup returns CDR1 SGHRS and CDR2 YFSETQ. Deletions cut 1 base from V and 1 base from J, with 8 bases between. The CDR3 runs to 14 residues. This CDR3 is CASSLFRENTEAFF. CDR3 nucleotide sequence: TGCGCCAGCAGCTTGTTCAGGGAGAACACTGAAGCTTTCTTT.

The chain joins TRBV4-1 to TRBJ1-5; 8 nucleotides line up with TRBD1. With 0 bases clipped from V and 5 bases from J, the junction kept 9 bases outside the gene matches. The germline V gene has CDR1 MGHRA and CDR2 YSYEKL. The CDR3 has 17 amino acids. As DNA, the CDR3 is TGCGCCAGCAGCCAAGATCCAGGACAGGGTAACTATCAGCCCCAGCATTTT. Protein: CASSQDPGQGNYQPQHF.

This clonotype was seen more than once but under ten times. The V and J genes are TRBV20-1 and TRBJ2-3, with TRBD2 matching 9 bases. CDR1 is DFQATT and CDR2 is SNEGSKA in the germline V gene (reference sequence). Trimming cost V 6 bases and J 2 bases; bases outside gene matches: 9. CDR3 length: 15 amino acids. CDR3 amino acids: CSAMSASGATDTQYF. The CDR3 region has the DNA TGCAGTGCGATGTCGGCTAGCGGGGCCACAGATACGCAGTATTTT.

This clonotype was seen only a few times. DNA for the CDR3: TGCGCCAGCAGCTTCTCAGGGGGCATGACAGATACGCAGTATTTT. It yields the protein CASSFSGGMTDTQYF. The rearrangement joins TRBV5-1 to TRBJ2-3; TRBD1 matches at 8 bases. Germline V CDR1 and CDR2: SGHRS, YFSETQ. Germline trimming cut 2 bases from V and 3 bases from J; bases unmatched to any gene: 5. The CDR3 length is 15 residues. The whole variable domain, filled in from reference TRBV5-1 and TRBJ2-3, reads KAGVTQTPRYLIKTRGQQVTLSCSPISGHRSVSWYQQTPGQGLQFLFEYFSETQRNKGNFPGRFSGRQFSNSRSEMNVSTLELGDSALYLCASSFSGGMTDTQYFGPGTRLTVL.

This clonotype was counted at least ten times. The V and J genes are TRBV7-9 and TRBJ1-4; TRBD1 is a possible D gene (5 bases). Germline-derived CDR1 and CDR2 are SEHNR and FQNEAQ (reference sequence). Trimming cost V 1 base and J 8 bases, with 8 bases left between them. The CDR3 sequence is 13 residues long. In nucleotides, the CDR3 is TGTGCCAGCAGCTTAGAGAGGGGAGAAAAACTGTTTTTT. Its translation: CASSLERGEKLFF.

This clonotype was counted many times. The rearrangement joins TRBV5-1 to TRBJ2-3; 12 bases fit TRBD2. Unmatched junction bases numbered 4, after V lost 4 bases and J lost 1 base. Germline V CDR1 and CDR2: SGHRS, YFSETQ. The CDR3 totals 16 residues. CDR3 sequence reads: CASSDRTSGGTDTQYF. CDR3 DNA: TGCGCCAGCAGCGACCGGACTAGCGGGGGCACAGATACGCAGTATTTT.

This clonotype showed up many times. The V and J genes are TRBV10-2 and TRBJ2-7; no clear D. V lost 6 bases, J lost 2 bases, and 14 bases lay in between. CDR1 WSHSY and CDR2 SAAADI come from the germline V gene. The CDR3 is made up of 14 amino acids. CDR3 in amino acids: CASSPRPGTYEQYV. DNA of the CDR3: TGCGCCAGCAGCCCGAGACCTGGCACCTACGAGCAGTACGTC.

In its sample, this clonotype was seen many times. The chain recombines TRBV20-1 with TRBJ1-3; D is possibly TRBD1 (6 bases). This CDR3 comprises 15 residues. V dropped 5 bases and J dropped 0 bases, with 14 bases sitting between them. The germline gives CDR1 DFQATT, CDR2 SNEGSKA (reference sequence). CDR3 sequence: CSAGRQALSGNTIYF. CDR3 DNA sequence: TGCAGTGCTGGAAGACAGGCCCTCTCTGGAAACACCATATATTTT.

This clonotype was detected ten times or more. The rearrangement joins TRBV11-2 to TRBJ2-1; D is uncertain. Trimming removed 1 base from V and 6 bases from J, with 13 bases in between. Germline V gene lookup returns CDR1 SGHAT and CDR2 FQNNGV. The CDR3 extends over 15 amino acids. The CDR3 DNA follows: TGTGCCAGCAGCTTAGGAGGTCTTAGGAGCAATGAGCAGTTCTTC. Translating gives CASSLGGLRSNEQFF.

The V and J genes are TRBV6-1 and TRBJ1-5, with D possibly being TRBD1 (6 bases). Between the trimmed V and J ends, which lost 6 bases and 8 bases, there was a span of 17 bases. This CDR3 is 14 amino acids long. Germline CDR1 MNHNS, CDR2 SASEGT. Here the CDR3 reads CASSYRRGQEPQHF. The CDR3 region has the DNA TGTGCCAGCAGCTATCGACGGGGGCAGGAGCCCCAGCATTTT.

This clonotype was detected a few times. The V gene is TRBV7-2, the J gene TRBJ2-1; no firm D call. Germline V gene data show CDR1 as SGHTA and CDR2 as FQGNSA. V was shortened by 5 bases and J by 4 bases, with 9 bases between the two germline ends. This CDR3 has 13 amino acids. CDR3 in amino acids: CASSIGAYNEQFF. DNA of the CDR3: TGTGCCAGCAGCATAGGCGCGTACAATGAGCAGTTCTTC. The full variable domain, with the rest looked up from reference TRBV7-2 and TRBJ2-1, is GAGVSQSPSNKVTEKGKDVELRCDPISGHTALYWYRQSLGQGLEFLIYFQGNSAPDKSGLPSDRFSAERTGGSVSTLTIQRTQQEDSAVYLCASSIGAYNEQFFGPGTRLTVL.

The chain employs TRBV3-1 and TRBJ2-3, with 7 nucleotides matching TRBD2. The CDR3 has 15 amino acids. CDR1 LGHDT and CDR2 YNNKEL come from the germline V gene (reference sequence). V gave up 3 bases and J gave up 3 bases; unmatched junction bases: 6. CDR3 coding DNA: TGTGCCAGCAGCCAGGGGGGGATCCTAACAGATACGCAGTATTTT. Translated: CASSQGGILTDTQYF.

The table lists this clonotype with a few counts. This rearrangement joins TRBV6-6 to TRBJ2-7; unclear D gene. With 7 bases removed from V and 5 bases from J, the gap between germline ends came to 18 bases. Germline CDR1 is MNHNY and CDR2 is SVGAGI (reference sequence). This CDR3 is built from 14 residues. CDR3 DNA sequence: TGTGCCAGCACGTCCCGGGTGGGAATCCACGAGCAGTACTTC. Protein sequence: CASTSRVGIHEQYF.